This TCR beta chain was sequenced for a study of CD8+ T cells in alopecia areata. Findings of the study overall: Although TCR sharing was seen in mice, sharing across patients was less clear, possibly for HLA-related reasons. Scalp samples also yield sequences from resident alphabeta T cells of normal skin.

V trimming: 0 bases; J trimming: 8 bases; junction bases outside the gene matches: 8. The CDR3 length is 15 residues. The germline V gene encodes CDR1 LNHNV and CDR2 YYDKDF (reference sequence). Note on this clone: Antigen unknown.

Treatment indicated: oral pan-JAK inhibitor, 5-10 mg twice daily. Those with alopecia areata gave lesional scalp punch biopsies and peripheral blood. CD4+ and CD8+ T cells were sorted from PBMCs stained for CD3, CD4 and CD8. Following extraction, RNA underwent reverse transcription to cDNA, which served as the sequencing template. This table comes from immunoSEQ multiplex PCR, and its TCRdb copy is limited to in-frame clones, with some not included. Of about 190,000 clones in the sample, roughly three fifths were seen once. The sample here was CD4+ T cells sorted from blood, taken at week 4, from a patient treated with tofacitinib. The receptor comes from a human donor with alopecia areata. This chain uses TRBV15 with TRBJ2-7; TRBD1 agrees at 9 bases. Here the CDR3 reads CATSRDPGTGTKQYF. The CDR3 nucleotides read TGTGCCACCAGCAGAGATCCCGGGACAGGGACCAAGCAGTACTTC.